This TCR beta chain is from a study of cytomegalovirus exposure and HLA in healthy donors. The wider study: Across almost 400 genotyped donors, about 81% landed in the Caucasian-associated ancestry cluster.

PCR involved 60 Vbeta and 13 Jbeta primers. The assay was immunoSEQ multiplex PCR, and TCRdb's table has in-frame clones only and misses some. The sample has approximately 150,000 clones; 76% are singletons. In the case of this clone: What it binds is not known.

Study conclusions and caveats: The study recorded 164 TCR beta chains that were cytomegalovirus-associated. In terms of immune exposure information, only CMV serostatus was available.

CDR3 size: 18 residues. Germline-derived CDR1 and CDR2 are MGHDK and SYGVNS. Deletions cut 3 bases from V and 7 bases from J, with 28 bases between. The source of this sequence is a woman aged 40 to 50 in good health and CMV-seronegative. The specimen sequenced was PBMCs. The gene calls are TRBV25-1 and TRBJ2-7, with D possibly TRBD2 on 7 matching bases. This CDR3 reads CASSERGATGGPWREQYF. The CDR3 bases are TGTGCCAGCAGTGAGAGAGGGGCAACCGGGGGGCCATGGAGAGAGCAGTACTTC.